This record looks at one T cell receptor beta chain sequence and its context. Antigen: not known. This entry is derived from a study of T cell responses to AZD1222 COVID-19 vaccine. Germline V gene sequence: CDR1 MNHEY, CDR2 SMNVEV (reference sequence). The CDR3 is 15 amino acids. V shed 7 bases and J shed 0 bases, with 16 bases lying between them. Here immunoSEQ multiplex PCR was the method, and the copy in TCRdb shows in-frame clones only, minus some. The sample shows some 130,000 clones, 92% of them seen only once. Overall study findings and caveats: Clonal diversity may have been underestimated in mostly white British donors. Repertoire sampling was restricted to post-peak T cell response timepoints. A reported finding is that nearly half of spike-specific TCRs target unmutated variant regions.

The gene calls are TRBV27 and TRBJ2-7, with a possible D match to TRBD2 (6 bases). The receptor was derived from an adult who received the AZD1222 COVID-19 vaccine. The source material was peripheral blood, sampled 28 days after the second AZD1222 dose. The CDR3 coding sequence is TGTGCCAGCACCAAACTAGCTACTAACTCCTACGAGCAGTACTTC. Translating it yields CASTKLATNSYEQYF.